What follows are 10 T cell receptor beta chains derived from one specimen sequenced in a study of shared clonotypes between healthy human individuals. Clones were sequenced by immunoSEQ multiplex PCR, and TCRdb holds only the in-frame ones, with some missing. This sample carries about 460,000 clones, about 74% of them seen once, and the ten largest clones take around 13%. Input material: PBMCs. All receptors derive from a woman aged 35 to 49 in good health. Some clones in this sample may be carry-over from other donors' samples.

The chain links TRBV7-3 to TRBJ2-1, with 12 bases that match TRBD2. Germline V gene sequence: CDR1 SGHTA, CDR2 FQGTGA. This CDR3 spans 15 amino acids. The V gene end was trimmed by 5 bases and the J gene end by 5 bases; junction bases not matched to a gene: 4. The CDR3 region is CASSLTSGRNNEQFF. In nucleotides, the CDR3 is TGTGCCAGCAGCCTGACTAGCGGGAGAAACAATGAGCAGTTCTTC.

The table lists this clone with a few counts. This chain joins TRBV7-3 and TRBJ2-5; 12 bases fit TRBD2. Per the germline V gene, CDR1 is SGHTA and CDR2 is FQGTGA. The CDR3 sequence is 15 residues long. Trimming at V came to 4 bases and at J to 5 bases, leaving 5 bases not matched to a gene. As DNA, the CDR3 is TGTGCCAGCAGCTCGGGACTAGCGGGTGTGGAGACCCAGTACTTC. Amino acids: CASSSGLAGVETQYF.

This sequence joins TRBV5-1 and TRBJ1-2; D call uncertain. The length of the CDR3 is 17 residues. V was pared by 5 bases and J by 4 bases, with 24 bases between. CDR1 is SGHRS, CDR2 YFSETQ, per germline. The CDR3 loop reads CASRSLAPGANFYGYTF. The CDR3 DNA is TGCGCCAGCAGATCGTTGGCACCCGGAGCAAACTTCTATGGCTACACCTTC. Full variable domain (missing parts from reference TRBV5-1 and TRBJ1-2): KAGVTQTPRYLIKTRGQQVTLSCSPISGHRSVSWYQQTPGQGLQFLFEYFSETQRNKGNFPGRFSGRQFSNSRSEMNVSTLELGDSALYLCASRSLAPGANFYGYTFGSGTRLTVV.

This chain's CDR3 is CASSERFGQHSYEQYF. CDR3 nucleotide sequence: TGTGCCAGCAGTGAAAGGTTTGGACAGCACTCCTACGAGCAGTACTTC. The chain links TRBV6-4 to TRBJ2-7, with D maybe TRBD1 (6 bases). Trimming took 3 bases from V and 0 from J, leaving 15 bases between them. The CDR3 totals 16 residues. Looked up from germline, CDR1 is MRHNA and CDR2 is SNTAGT.

The CDR3 loop is CASSEDRVDEKLFF. As DNA, the CDR3 is TGTGCCAGCAGTGAAGACAGGGTGGATGAAAAACTGTTTTTT. J is TRBJ1-4 and V is TRBV6-1, with D tentatively TRBD1 (6 bases). V lost 1 base and J 6 bases, leaving 9 bases between the germline ends. This CDR3 has 14 amino acids. Germline V gene data show CDR1 as MNHNS and CDR2 as SASEGT.

This clone was detected once. This rearrangement joins TRBV25-1 to TRBJ2-2; TRBD1 or TRBD2 may be the D gene (5 bases each). Germline values: CDR1 MGHDK, CDR2 SYGVNS. The CDR3 totals 14 residues. V gave up 2 bases and J gave up 5 bases, with 9 bases separating them. CDR3 in amino acids: CASSEGGGTGELFF. The CDR3 DNA follows: TGTGCCAGCAGTGAAGGGGGTGGAACCGGGGAGCTGTTTTTT.

The chain couples TRBV29-1 to TRBJ2-5; tentative D call: TRBD1 (5 bases). The CDR3 spans 14 residues. CDR1 is SQVTM and CDR2 is ANQGSEA in the germline V gene. With 2 bases removed from V and 2 bases from J, the gap between germline ends came to 12 bases. The CDR3 is CSVEPAREQETQYF. The CDR3 region has the DNA TGCAGCGTTGAACCCGCCAGGGAACAAGAGACCCAGTACTTC.

Comment on this clone: A much larger clone differs from this one at a single base, so this may be a read error. This sample also contains other DNA sequences that code for the same CDR3. V and J are TRBV21-1 and TRBJ2-7; TRBD2 was called by the table and not checked on the DNA. TRBV21-1 is a pseudogene locus. The CDR3 length is 16 residues. The CDR3 nucleotides are TGTGCCAGCAGCAAACGGAAGCGGAAGCCCTCCTACGAGCAGTACTTT. Its translation: CASSKRKRKPSYEQYF.

The V call is TRBV5-1, the J call TRBJ2-5; TRBD2 matches at 9 bases. The CDR3 has 16 residues. Germline V gene data show CDR1 as SGHRS and CDR2 as YFSETQ. After removal of 0 bases from V and 5 bases from J, the junction contained 8 bases not matched to a gene. The CDR3 DNA reads TGCGCCAGCAGCTTGGCCGGCGGGAGGGCCCAGGAGACCCAGTACTTC. This sequence encodes CASSLAGGRAQETQYF.

The rearrangement joins TRBV11-2 to TRBJ2-7; D perhaps matches TRBD2 (7 bases). This CDR3 has 19 residues. V was pared by 1 base and J by 5 bases, with 27 bases between. CDR1 SGHAT and CDR2 FQNNGV come from the germline V gene. The CDR3 sequence is CASSLVPQGGRAFIDEQYF. For the CDR3, the DNA is TGTGCCAGCAGCTTAGTCCCGCAAGGGGGGAGGGCCTTTATCGACGAGCAGTACTTC.